These 26 T cell receptor beta chains originate from one sample sequenced in a study of OX40 agonist ivuxolimab in advanced cancers. Libraries were prepared by immunoSEQ multiplex PCR; TCRdb keeps only in-frame clonotypes and omits some of them. The repertoire holds fewer than 100,000 clones, with more than 85% as singletons. The sequences come from CD4+ or CD8+ T cells sorted from blood, collected in a trial of the OX40 agonist ivuxolimab. The receptors were gathered from an adult with an advanced solid tumor such as melanoma, head and neck, liver or kidney cancer.

The chain couples TRBV21-1 to TRBJ2-6; the table assigns TRBD1, which was not confirmed against the DNA. TRBV21-1 is a pseudogene locus. The CDR3 has 18 residues. The CDR3, as DNA: TGTGCCAGCAGCAGAGAGGACAGGCGACGTATAGGGGCCAACGTCCTGACTTTC. It codes for CASSREDRRRIGANVLTF.

The chain uses TRBV21-1 and TRBJ2-1; the DNA was not used to check the table's D call, TRBD1. TRBV21-1 is termed a pseudogene. This CDR3 spans 14 amino acids. CDR3 loop: CASSHRAPYNEQFF. CDR3 DNA sequence: TGTGCCAGCAGCCACAGAGCTCCATACAATGAGCAGTTCTTC.

V and J are TRBV4-1 and TRBJ2-7; D remains ambiguous. The CDR3 is made up of 16 amino acids. The ends were cut back, 0 bases at V and 4 bases at J, with 16 bases in the middle. The germline V gene encodes CDR1 MGHRA and CDR2 YSYEKL. The CDR3 reads CASSQDPTPRLYEQYF. CDR3 DNA: TGCGCCAGCAGCCAAGACCCGACCCCCCGGTTATACGAGCAGTACTTC.

The chain carries TRBV11-2 and TRBJ2-7; 9 positions match TRBD1. Losses at the gene ends were 5 bases for V and 4 bases for J; bases not matched to a gene: 6. The CDR3 runs to 14 residues. Germline CDR1 SGHAT, CDR2 FQNNGV. The CDR3 reads CASSDPGQGYEQYF. CDR3 DNA: TGTGCCAGCAGCGACCCGGGACAGGGTTACGAGCAGTACTTC.

This clone appeared a few times. This specimen includes other DNA sequences encoding the same CDR3. The chain links TRBV27 to TRBJ1-5; D remains unclear. V shed 1 base and J shed 4 bases, with 5 bases lying between them. The CDR3 covers 13 residues. Looked up from germline, CDR1 is MNHEY and CDR2 is SMNVEV (reference sequence). CDR3 bases: TGTGCCAGCAGTTTATTGGGTAATCAGCCCCAGCATTTT. This gives the protein CASSLLGNQPQHF.

In DNA, the CDR3 is TGTGCCAGCAGTAGACCACTGGCCTACGAGCAGTACTTC. Its protein product is CASSRPLAYEQYF. The V and J genes are TRBV28 and TRBJ2-7; D is undetermined. Germline V gene lookup returns CDR1 MDHEN and CDR2 SYDVKM. Trimming removed 5 bases at V and 2 bases at J, with 10 bases between. This CDR3 spans 13 amino acids. The full variable domain, with the rest looked up from reference TRBV28 and TRBJ2-7, is DVKVTQSSRYLVKRTGEKVFLECVQDMDHENMFWYRQDPGLGLRLIYFSYDVKMKEKGDIPEGYSVSREKKERFSLILESASTNQTSMYLCASSRPLAYEQYFGPGTRLTVT.

The chain has TRBV27 and TRBJ2-1; no clear D gene. This CDR3 spans 16 amino acids. Germline V gene sequence: CDR1 MNHEY, CDR2 SMNVEV (reference sequence). The V gene lost 7 bases and the J gene lost 5 bases, with 21 bases spanning the gap. CDR3 protein: CASTPVVRHLNNEQFF. DNA for the CDR3: TGTGCCAGCACCCCGGTCGTGAGACACCTAAACAATGAGCAGTTCTTC.

The chain uses TRBV30 and TRBJ1-2; unclear D gene. V lost 2 bases to trimming and J lost 2 bases, with 12 bases between them. The CDR3 contains 14 residues. The V gene's germline CDR1 is GTSNPN and CDR2 SVGIG (reference sequence). The CDR3 DNA reads TGTGCCTGGAGTTTGGCAGATCCGAACTATGGCTACACCTTC. This encodes CAWSLADPNYGYTF. Using reference TRBV30 and TRBJ1-2 for the parts outside the CDR3, the full variable domain is SQTIHQWPATLVQPVGSPLSLECTVEGTSNPNLYWYRQAAGRGLQLLFYSVGIGQISSEVPQNLSASRPQDRQFILSSKKLLLSDSGFYLCAWSLADPNYGYTFGSGTRLTVV.

The chain is built from TRBV27 and TRBJ2-7; D is ambiguous. Germline-derived CDR1 and CDR2 are MNHEY and SMNVEV (reference sequence). This CDR3 contains 14 residues. Trimming took off 0 bases at V and 0 bases at J, with 6 bases between the two ends. The CDR3 sequence: CASSLSLRSYEQYF. In nucleotides, the CDR3 is TGTGCCAGCAGTTTATCGCTTCGCTCCTACGAGCAGTACTTC.

The chain links TRBV5-1 to TRBJ2-7; D tentatively reads TRBD1 or TRBD2 (5 bases each). V was shortened by 0 bases and J by 4 bases, with 14 bases between the two germline ends. The germline gives CDR1 SGHRS, CDR2 YFSETQ. The length of the CDR3 is 15 residues. CDR3 coding DNA: TGCGCCAGCAGCTTGGAGGGGACCCGAGGATACGAGCAGTACTTC. This encodes CASSLEGTRGYEQYF.

The chain is built from TRBV6-5 and TRBJ1-1; TRBD1 agrees at 7 bases. Trimming at V came to 2 bases and at J to 5 bases, leaving 8 bases not matched to a gene. CDR3 length equals 15 residues. Germline V gene data show CDR1 as MNHEY and CDR2 as SVGAGI. CDR3 DNA: TGTGCCAGCAGTTACAAGCTAGGGGGCGAGACTGAAGCTTTCTTT. This gives the protein CASSYKLGGETEAFF.

This rearrangement joins TRBV30 to TRBJ2-1, with 8 bases aligning to TRBD1. The V gene's germline CDR1 is GTSNPN and CDR2 SVGIG (reference sequence). The CDR3 is made up of 12 amino acids. The junction had 0 bases not matched to a gene; V was cut back by 0 bases and J by 8 bases. The CDR3 reads CAWSVTGDEQFF. In DNA form, the CDR3 reads TGTGCCTGGAGTGTGACAGGGGATGAGCAGTTCTTC.

The rearrangement uses TRBV10-3 and TRBJ1-6; D might be TRBD1 (5 bases). The CDR3 is made up of 16 amino acids. From germline, CDR1 is ENHRY and CDR2 SYGVKD. V lost 0 bases, J lost 7 bases, and 13 bases lay in between. The CDR3 loop reads CAISESGGGSNSPLHF. Here the CDR3 DNA reads TGTGCCATCAGTGAGTCGGGGGGGGGTTCCAATTCACCCCTCCACTTT.

This chain joins TRBV4-1 and TRBJ1-5; D might be TRBD1 (6 bases). In germline, CDR1 is MGHRA, CDR2 YSYEKL. Trimming removed 4 bases at V and 0 bases at J, with 13 bases between. The length of the CDR3 is 16 residues. For the CDR3, the DNA is TGCGCCAGCAGCCGATACGCGGACAGTAGCAATCAGCCCCAGCATTTT. Encoded protein: CASSRYADSSNQPQHF.

The V gene is TRBV11-2, the J gene TRBJ1-1; D is uncertain. The CDR3 has 13 residues. Trimming stripped 1 base from V and 4 bases from J, with 7 bases between. Germline V lookup: CDR1 SGHAT, CDR2 FQNNGV. CDR3 loop: CASSLVETTEAFF. CDR3 coding DNA: TGTGCCAGCAGCTTAGTAGAGACCACTGAAGCTTTCTTT.

This rearrangement joins TRBV5-1 to TRBJ2-7, with 8 bases identical to TRBD2. With V trimmed by 1 base and J by 5 bases, 11 bases remained unmatched. The CDR3 covers 16 residues. Germline CDR1 and CDR2: SGHRS and YFSETQ. CDR3 DNA sequence: TGCGCCAGCAGCTTGCCCGAGAGGGGACTAGACGACGAGCAGTACTTC. Translated, it gives CASSLPERGLDDEQYF.

The chain joins TRBV19 to TRBJ1-1; no firm D call. This CDR3 comprises 14 residues. The V end lost 2 bases, the J end lost 0 bases, and 7 bases lay between the germline ends. Looked up from germline, CDR1 is LNHDA and CDR2 is SQIVND (reference sequence). CDR3 residues: CASSIYAMNTEAFF. The CDR3, as DNA: TGTGCCAGTAGTATATACGCCATGAACACTGAAGCTTTCTTT. The full variable domain, completed using reference TRBV19 and TRBJ1-1, is DGGITQSPKYLFRKEGQNVTLSCEQNLNHDAMYWYRQDPGQGLRLIYYSQIVNDFQKGDIAEGYSVSREKKESFPLTVTSAQKNPTAFYLCASSIYAMNTEAFFGQGTRLTVV.

The chain uses TRBV5-5 and TRBJ1-1; D is unclear. Trimming cost V 3 bases and J 0 bases, with 9 bases left between them. The CDR3 is made up of 14 amino acids. Germline V gene data show CDR1 as SGHKS and CDR2 as YYEKEE (reference sequence). The CDR3 DNA is TGTGCCAGCAGCTCGGAAGGACTGAACACTGAAGCTTTCTTT. Translation: CASSSEGLNTEAFF.

V is TRBV19 and J is TRBJ1-1; maybe TRBD1 (5 bases). The V end lost 3 bases, the J end lost 1 base, and 12 bases lay between the germline ends. Germline values: CDR1 LNHDA, CDR2 SQIVND (reference sequence). This CDR3 region has 15 residues. CDR3 region: CASSIEGTGNTEAFF. In DNA, the CDR3 is TGTGCCAGTAGTATTGAGGGGACGGGGAACACTGAAGCTTTCTTT.

This sequence joins TRBV6-4 and TRBJ2-3, with 11 bases lining up with TRBD2. V dropped 6 bases and J dropped 5; count of bases not matched to a gene: 7. This CDR3 has 15 residues. Germline V CDR1 and CDR2: MRHNA, SNTAGT. CDR3 residues: CASSSTSGEGDTQYF. CDR3 bases: TGTGCCAGCAGCTCGACTAGCGGGGAAGGAGATACGCAGTATTTT.

J is TRBJ1-1 and V is TRBV5-1; possible D gene TRBD1, 6 bases. CDR1 is SGHRS, CDR2 YFSETQ, per germline. The CDR3 length is 13 residues. Trimming left V 4 bases short and J 2 bases short, with 9 bases between. CDR3 coding DNA: TGCGCCAGCAGCCCAGGGGCTAACACTGAAGCTTTCTTT. Residues: CASSPGANTEAFF.

CDR3: CASRTSGFPYEQYF. In DNA, the CDR3 is TGTGCCAGCCGGACTAGCGGGTTTCCCTACGAGCAGTACTTC. The chain employs TRBV7-9 and TRBJ2-7; 11 bases agree with TRBD2. Germline values: CDR1 SEHNR, CDR2 FQNEAQ (reference sequence). Losses at the gene ends were 8 bases for V and 2 bases for J; bases not matched to a gene: 5. CDR3 length: 14 amino acids.

The V and J genes are TRBV5-6 and TRBJ2-7; the D gene is possibly TRBD1 (6 bases). This CDR3 has 16 amino acids. V was trimmed by 4 bases and J by 2 bases, leaving 19 bases between them. CDR1 and CDR2 (germline): SGHDT, YYEEEE. The CDR3 region is CASSPIGTSQAYEQYF. DNA for the CDR3: TGTGCCAGCAGCCCAATTGGGACATCCCAAGCCTACGAGCAGTACTTC. Based on the CDR3 plus reference TRBV5-6 and TRBJ2-7, the full variable domain is DAGVTQSPTHLIKTRGQQVTLRCSPKSGHDTVSWYQQALGQGPQFIFQYYEEEERQRGNFPDRFSGHQFPNYSSELNVNALLLGDSALYLCASSPIGTSQAYEQYFGPGTRLTVT.

The V call is TRBV7-6, the J call TRBJ2-7; D might be TRBD2 (7 bases). This CDR3 spans 16 amino acids. CDR1 SGHVS and CDR2 FNYEAQ come from the germline V gene. V was shortened by 5 bases and J by 9 bases, with 26 bases between the two germline ends. The CDR3 loop reads CASSLFEGEEGGVQYF. Written as DNA, the CDR3 is TGTGCCAGCAGCCTATTCGAGGGCGAGGAGGGGGGGGTGCAGTACTTC.

The J gene is TRBJ2-5, the V gene TRBV27; 9 nucleotides align to TRBD2. J was trimmed by 4 bases and V by 0 bases; bases with no gene match: 3. In germline, CDR1 is MNHEY, CDR2 SMNVEV (reference sequence). The CDR3 length is 15 residues. For the CDR3, the DNA is TGTGCCAGCAGTTTATCCTTGCGGGAGGGAGAGACCCAGTACTTC. This translates into CASSLSLREGETQYF.

This rearrangement joins TRBV5-1 to TRBJ2-7; D tentatively reads TRBD1 or TRBD2 (5 bases each). Trimming left V 3 bases short and J 1 base short, with 17 bases between. The germline V gene encodes CDR1 SGHRS and CDR2 YFSETQ. This CDR3 contains 16 residues. This CDR3 reads CASSWGTIFPSYEQYF. The CDR3 DNA reads as TGCGCCAGCAGCTGGGGGACGATTTTTCCTTCCTACGAGCAGTACTTC.